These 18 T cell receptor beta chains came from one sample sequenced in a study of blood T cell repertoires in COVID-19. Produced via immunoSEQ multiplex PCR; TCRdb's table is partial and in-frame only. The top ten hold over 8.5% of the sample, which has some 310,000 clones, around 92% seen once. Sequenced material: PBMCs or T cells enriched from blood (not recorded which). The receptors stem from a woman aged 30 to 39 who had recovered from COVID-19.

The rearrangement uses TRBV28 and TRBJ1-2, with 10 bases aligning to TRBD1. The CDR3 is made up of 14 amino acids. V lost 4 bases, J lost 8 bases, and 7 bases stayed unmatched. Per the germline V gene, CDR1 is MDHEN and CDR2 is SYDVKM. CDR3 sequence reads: CASSSGQGRGGYTF. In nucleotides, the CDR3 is TGTGCCAGCAGTTCGGGACAGGGGAGAGGCGGCTACACCTTC.

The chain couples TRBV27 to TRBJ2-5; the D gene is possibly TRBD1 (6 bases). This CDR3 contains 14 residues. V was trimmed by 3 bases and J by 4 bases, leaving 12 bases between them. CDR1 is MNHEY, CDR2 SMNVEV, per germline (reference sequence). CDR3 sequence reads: CASSFNRALETQYF. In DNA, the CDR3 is TGTGCCAGCAGTTTCAACAGGGCTTTAGAGACCCAGTACTTC.

CDR3 residues: CASSQLLSGTGFGEQFF. CDR3 nucleotide sequence: TGTGCCAGCAGCCAGTTACTTAGCGGTACGGGTTTCGGTGAGCAGTTCTTC. The J gene is TRBJ2-1, the V gene TRBV3-1 (or the pseudogene TRBV3-2); TRBD2 might be the D (6 bases). The V end lost 3 bases, the J end lost 9 bases, and 24 bases lay between the germline ends. CDR3 length equals 17 residues. Germline loops: CDR1 LGHDT, CDR2 YNNKEL (reference sequence).

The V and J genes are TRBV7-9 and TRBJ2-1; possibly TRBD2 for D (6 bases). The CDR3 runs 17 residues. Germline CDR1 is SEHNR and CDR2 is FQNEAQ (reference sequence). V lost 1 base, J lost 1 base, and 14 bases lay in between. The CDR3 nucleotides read TGTGCCAGCAGCTTAGGTGTTAGCGGACCTTCCTACAATGAGCAGTTCTTC. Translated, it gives CASSLGVSGPSYNEQFF.

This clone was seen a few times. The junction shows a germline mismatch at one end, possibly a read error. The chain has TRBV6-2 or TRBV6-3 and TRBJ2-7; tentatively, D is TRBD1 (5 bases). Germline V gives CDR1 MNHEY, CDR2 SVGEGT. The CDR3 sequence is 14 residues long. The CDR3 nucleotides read TGTGCCAGCAGTTACGAGCAGGGCTCCCACGAGCAGTACTTC. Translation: CASSYEQGSHEQYF.

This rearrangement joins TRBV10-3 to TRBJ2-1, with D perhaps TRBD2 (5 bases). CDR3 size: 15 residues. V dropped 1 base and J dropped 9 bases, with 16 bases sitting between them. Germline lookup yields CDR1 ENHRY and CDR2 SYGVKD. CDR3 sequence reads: CAISEFPSPGGEQFF. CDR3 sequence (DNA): TGTGCCATCAGTGAGTTTCCTAGCCCAGGAGGTGAGCAGTTCTTC.

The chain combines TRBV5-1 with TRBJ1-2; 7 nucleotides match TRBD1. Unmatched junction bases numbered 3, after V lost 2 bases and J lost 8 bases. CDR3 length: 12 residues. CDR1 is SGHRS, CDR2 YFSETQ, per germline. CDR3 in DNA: TGCGCCAGCAGCTTTGACAGGGTAGGCTACACCTTC. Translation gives CASSFDRVGYTF.

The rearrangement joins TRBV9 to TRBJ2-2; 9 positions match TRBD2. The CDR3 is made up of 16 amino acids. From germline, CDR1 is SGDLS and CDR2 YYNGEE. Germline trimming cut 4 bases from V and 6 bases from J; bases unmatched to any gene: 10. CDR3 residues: CASSPQIAGASGELFF. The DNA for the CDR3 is TGTGCCAGCAGCCCCCAAATAGCGGGAGCGTCCGGGGAGCTGTTTTTT.

The CDR3 sequence is CASSTRQNTEAFF. For the CDR3, the DNA is TGCGCCAGCAGCACCAGACAGAACACTGAAGCTTTCTTT. This chain links TRBV5-1 with TRBJ1-1; D gene ambiguous. Germline assignment: CDR1 SGHRS and CDR2 YFSETQ. Between the trimmed V and J ends, which lost 4 bases and 1 base, there was a span of 8 bases. This CDR3 region has 13 residues.

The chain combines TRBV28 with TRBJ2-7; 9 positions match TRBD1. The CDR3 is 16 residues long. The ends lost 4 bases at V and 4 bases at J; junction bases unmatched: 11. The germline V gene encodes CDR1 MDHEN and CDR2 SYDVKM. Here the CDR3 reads CASSSIGTGNMYEQYF. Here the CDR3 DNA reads TGTGCCAGCAGTTCGATCGGGACAGGGAACATGTACGAGCAGTACTTC.

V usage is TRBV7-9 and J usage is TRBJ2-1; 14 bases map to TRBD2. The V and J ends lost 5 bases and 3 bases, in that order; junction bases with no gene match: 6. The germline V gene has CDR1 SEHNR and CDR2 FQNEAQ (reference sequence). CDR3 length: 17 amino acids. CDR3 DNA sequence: TGTGCCAGCAGCCCCCAGACTAGCGGGAGGGTCTACAATGAGCAGTTCTTC. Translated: CASSPQTSGRVYNEQFF.

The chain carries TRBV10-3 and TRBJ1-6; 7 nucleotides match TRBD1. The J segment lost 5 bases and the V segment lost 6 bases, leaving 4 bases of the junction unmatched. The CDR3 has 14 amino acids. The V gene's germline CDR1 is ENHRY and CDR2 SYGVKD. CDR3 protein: CAISSGTDNSPLHF. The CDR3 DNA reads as TGTGCCATCAGCTCCGGGACAGATAATTCACCCCTCCACTTT.

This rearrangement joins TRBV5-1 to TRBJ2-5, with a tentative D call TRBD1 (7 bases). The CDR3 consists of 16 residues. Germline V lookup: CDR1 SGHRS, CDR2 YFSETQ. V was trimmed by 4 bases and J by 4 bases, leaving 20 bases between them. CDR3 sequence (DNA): TGCGCCAGCAGCCCCTTCGTACAGGGGACTTCAGAGACCCAGTACTTC. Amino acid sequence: CASSPFVQGTSETQYF.

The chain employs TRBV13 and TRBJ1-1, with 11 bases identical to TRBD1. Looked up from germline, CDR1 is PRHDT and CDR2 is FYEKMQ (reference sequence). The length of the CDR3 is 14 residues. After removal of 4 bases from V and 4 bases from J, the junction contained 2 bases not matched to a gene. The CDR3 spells CASSWTGGSTEAFF. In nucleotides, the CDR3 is TGTGCCAGCAGCTGGACAGGGGGCTCCACTGAAGCTTTCTTT. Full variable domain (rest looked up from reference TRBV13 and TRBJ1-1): AAGVIQSPRHLIKEKRETATLKCYPIPRHDTVYWYQQGPGQDPQFLISFYEKMQSDKGSIPDRFSAQQFSDYHSELNMSSLELGDSALYFCASSWTGGSTEAFFGQGTRLTVV.

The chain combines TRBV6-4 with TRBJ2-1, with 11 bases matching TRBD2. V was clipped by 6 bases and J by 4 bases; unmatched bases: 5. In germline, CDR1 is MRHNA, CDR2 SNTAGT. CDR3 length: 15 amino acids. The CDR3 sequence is CASRAGTSGYNEQFF. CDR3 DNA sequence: TGTGCCAGCAGAGCCGGGACTAGCGGTTACAATGAGCAGTTCTTC.

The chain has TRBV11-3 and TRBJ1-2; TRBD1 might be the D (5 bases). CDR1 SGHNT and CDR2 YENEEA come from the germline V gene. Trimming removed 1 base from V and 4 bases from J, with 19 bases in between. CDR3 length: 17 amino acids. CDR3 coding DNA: TGTGCCAGCAGCTTAGCATGCCAGGGAGGGAGATCCTATGGCTACACCTTC. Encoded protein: CASSLACQGGRSYGYTF.

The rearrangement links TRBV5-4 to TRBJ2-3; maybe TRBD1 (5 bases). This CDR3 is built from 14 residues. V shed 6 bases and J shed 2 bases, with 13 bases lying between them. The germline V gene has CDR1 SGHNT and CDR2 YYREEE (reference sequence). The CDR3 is CASTRTPYTDTQYF. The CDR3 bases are TGTGCCAGCACCAGGACACCCTACACAGATACGCAGTATTTT.

CDR3 in amino acids: CASSSIAGGVYEQYF. CDR3 nucleotide sequence: TGTGCCAGCAGTTCGATAGCGGGAGGGGTGTACGAGCAGTACTTC. The genes are TRBV28 and TRBJ2-7; 11 positions match TRBD2. The junction had 6 bases not matched to a gene; V was cut back by 4 bases and J by 4 bases. CDR1 and CDR2 (germline): MDHEN, SYDVKM. The CDR3 is 15 residues long.